This T cell receptor (beta chain) was sequenced in a study of human CD4 T cells and Enterobacteriaceae. Of note for this clone: Its antigen is still unknown.

Memory CD4+ T cells were sorted as all CD4+ cells except CD45RA+CCR7+CD95- naive cells, over 95% pure. Before sorting, cells positive for CD8, CD14, CD16, CD56, CD19 or bright CD25 were removed. Ex vivo total memory CD4+ samples were deeply sequenced, detecting one cell in 200,000. Repertoires were generated with immunoSEQ multiplex PCR, while TCRdb's copy carries only in-frame clones and drops some. The repertoire consists of fewer than 35,000 clones, with roughly 80% occurring once and the leading ten covering over 0.9%. Study-wide results and caveats: Only same-donor CFSE-low culture sequences were used to infer reactivity. Ex vivo, broadly cross-reactive clonotypes appeared more expanded than specific ones.

The ends lost 4 bases at V and 4 bases at J; junction bases unmatched: 16. The germline V gene has CDR1 GTSNPN and CDR2 SVGIG (reference sequence). This CDR3 has 17 amino acids. The origin of this receptor is a human donor in good health. The chain recombines TRBV30 with TRBJ2-7, with 10 bases aligning to TRBD1. Source material: memory CD4+ T cells from blood. The CDR3 loop reads CAWIPVERGQGSYEQYF. CDR3 DNA sequence: TGTGCCTGGATCCCCGTCGAACGGGGACAGGGGTCGTACGAGCAGTACTTC. The variable domain in full, with the rest retrieved from reference TRBV30 and TRBJ2-7, is SQTIHQWPATLVQPVGSPLSLECTVEGTSNPNLYWYRQAAGRGLQLLFYSVGIGQISSEVPQNLSASRPQDRQFILSSKKLLLSDSGFYLCAWIPVERGQGSYEQYFGPGTRLTVT.